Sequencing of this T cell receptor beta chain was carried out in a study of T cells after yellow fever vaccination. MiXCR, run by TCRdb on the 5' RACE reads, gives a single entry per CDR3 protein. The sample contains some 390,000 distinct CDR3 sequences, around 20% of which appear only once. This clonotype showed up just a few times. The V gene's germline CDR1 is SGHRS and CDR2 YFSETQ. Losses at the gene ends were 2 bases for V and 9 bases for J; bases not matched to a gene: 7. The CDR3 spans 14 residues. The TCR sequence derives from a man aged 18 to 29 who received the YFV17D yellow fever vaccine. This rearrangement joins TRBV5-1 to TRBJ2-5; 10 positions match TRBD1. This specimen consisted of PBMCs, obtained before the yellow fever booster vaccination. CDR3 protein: CASSFAGTGVAQYF. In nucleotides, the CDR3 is TGCGCCAGCAGCTTCGCCGGGACAGGGGTGGCCCAGTACTTC.